This is a list of T cell receptor beta chains from one sample in a study of human T cells and chemical hapten exposure. TCRdb reprocessed the RACE reads via MiXCR and lists one record per CDR3 protein. The sample lists tens of thousands of distinct CDR3 sequences, about 3.5% occurring once. Sequencing used whole blood, obtained in connection with sensitization to the hapten diphenylcyclopropenone (DPC). The source of these receptors is a man aged 35-49 years with alopecia areata. Some clones in this sample may be carry-over from other donors' samples. CDR3s include the opening cysteine and the closing phenylalanine or tryptophan. The D gene is left open where the match is weak. Part of the rows lack a size; the others show once, few, many or a class for expanded clones.

clone_size,j_call,v_call,d_call,cdr3_aa,cdr3_nt
many,TRBJ1-5,TRBV23-1,.,CASSLKGGDSNQPQHF,TGCGCCAGCAGTCTGAAAGGGGGGGATAGCAATCAGCCCCAGCATTTT
many,TRBJ2-3,TRBV6-5,TRBD2,CASSRRRLAGAASTDTQYF,TGTGCCAGCAGCCGACGACGTCTAGCGGGAGCCGCTAGCACAGATACGCAGTATTTT
many,TRBJ1-5,TRBV20-1,.,CSALDGTQAQHF,TGCAGTGCTCTGGACGGTACCCAGGCCCAGCATTTT
many,TRBJ2-7,TRBV20-1,TRBD2,CSARGAGEGSGRGEQYF,TGCAGTGCTAGGGGCGCCGGGGAGGGTAGCGGGAGAGGCGAGCAGTACTTC
.,TRBJ2-1,TRBV4-1,TRBD2,CASSHELTSGSYNEQFF,TGCGCCAGCAGCCACGAGTTAACTAGCGGCTCCTACAATGAGCAGTTCTTC
.,TRBJ2-1,TRBV6-2/TRBV6-3,.,CASSPLGGEAYNEQFF,TGTGCCAGCAGCCCACTGGGGGGAGAGGCCTACAATGAGCAGTTCTTC
many,TRBJ2-2,TRBV18,TRBD1,CASSPDRKNTGELFF,TGTGCCAGCTCACCGGACAGGAAGAACACCGGGGAGCTGTTTTTT
many,TRBJ2-3,TRBV7-8,TRBD2,CASSLVLAGTSGSTGTDTQYF,TGTGCCAGCAGCTTAGTTCTCGCCGGGACTAGCGGGAGCACGGGCACAGATACGCAGTATTTT
many,TRBJ2-7,TRBV28,.,CASSPPGSYEQYF,TGTGCCAGCAGTCCCCCGGGGTCCTACGAGCAGTACTTC
many,TRBJ2-2,TRBV20-1,.,CSASIGGATGELFF,TGCAGTGCTAGTATAGGGGGTGCCACCGGGGAGCTGTTTTTT
many,TRBJ2-5,TRBV27,.,CASSLSGATQYF,TGTGCCAGCAGTTTATCCGGTGCGACCCAGTACTTC
many,TRBJ2-1,TRBV4-1,TRBD2,CASSQDTSGRLLSSYNEQFF,TGCGCCAGCAGCCAAGATACTAGCGGTCGCCTGCTTAGCTCCTACAATGAGCAGTTCTTC
many,TRBJ1-5,TRBV27,.,CASRRPNQPQHF,TGTGCCAGCAGACGACCCAATCAGCCCCAGCATTTT
many,TRBJ2-2,TRBV20-1,.,CSARDSSTGELFF,TGCAGTGCTAGGGACTCGTCCACCGGGGAGCTGTTTTTT
many,TRBJ2-2,TRBV20-1,TRBD2,CSARGLTGRDDTGELFF,TGCAGTGCTAGAGGCCTTACCGGGAGGGATGACACCGGGGAGCTGTTTTTT
many,TRBJ2-7,TRBV7-9,TRBD2,CASSPLQRGHEQYF,TGTGCCAGCAGCCCCCTCCAGCGGGGCCACGAGCAGTACTTC
many,TRBJ2-3,TRBV7-2,TRBD2,CASSKGTSGRVHTQYF,TGTGCCAGCAGCAAGGGGACTAGCGGGAGGGTACATACGCAGTATTTT
.,TRBJ1-1,TRBV6-1,.,CASSAPAGGRTEAFF,TGTGCCAGCAGTGCCCCTGCCGGGGGGAGAACTGAAGCTTTCTTT
many,TRBJ2-7,TRBV6-5,.,CASSYRRELTYEQYF,TGTGCCAGCAGTTACCGCAGGGAATTAACCTACGAGCAGTACTTC
many,TRBJ1-5,TRBV19,.,CASSIQGKPQHF,TGTGCCAGTAGTATCCAGGGTAAGCCCCAGCATTTT
many,TRBJ1-4,TRBV7-2,TRBD1,CASSSGQGYEKLFF,TGTGCCAGCAGCTCCGGACAGGGATATGAAAAACTGTTTTTT
many,TRBJ2-2,TRBV11-2,.,CASSLDRGNTGELFF,TGTGCCAGCAGCTTAGACAGGGGGAACACCGGGGAGCTGTTTTTT